Given below is one TCR beta chain in context. The data originate from a study of OX40 agonist ivuxolimab in advanced cancers. Libraries were prepared by immunoSEQ multiplex PCR; TCRdb keeps only in-frame clonotypes and omits some of them. The top ten clones hold 2% to 3% of a sample with about 67,000 clones, around 80% of them seen once. Deletions cut 1 base from V and 0 bases from J, with 7 bases between. The V gene's germline CDR1 is KGHSH and CDR2 LQKENI. This CDR3 has 15 amino acids. The sample was CD4+ or CD8+ T cells sorted from blood, taken in a trial of the OX40 agonist ivuxolimab. This receptor was identified in an adult with an advanced solid tumor such as melanoma, head and neck, liver or kidney cancer. The gene calls are TRBV18 and TRBJ1-5; D unclear. The CDR3 region is CASSPRTDSNQPQHF. CDR3 in DNA: TGTGCCAGCTCACCACGGACCGATAGCAATCAGCCCCAGCATTTT.